Sequencing of this T cell receptor beta chain was carried out in a study of PD-1 blockade in classical Hodgkin lymphoma. Study-level points and caveats: Newly diagnosed patients had baseline TCR diversity that was reportedly lower than that of healthy donors. Possibly reflecting disease activity or prior therapy, repertoire differences have causes that remain undefined.

Sequencing used immunoSEQ multiplex PCR; TCRdb keeps in-frame clones, though not all of them. Among about 64,000 clones listed, roughly nine tenths were seen once. On this clone: Its antigen is currently unknown.

Trimming took off 1 base at V and 1 base at J, with 17 bases between the two ends. This CDR3 contains 18 residues. The V gene's germline CDR1 is GTSNPN and CDR2 SVGIG (reference sequence). Time point described: cycle 4 day 1 (C4D1), after more than five weeks of nivolumab. Each patient relapsed following autologous stem cell transplantation, and prior brentuximab vedotin exposure differed. Complete response, partial response or progressive disease was recorded as best response. The receptor was derived from a human donor with classical Hodgkin lymphoma. The specimen comprised peripheral blood mononuclear cells (PBMCs), sampled before the fourth cycle of nivolumab. This chain uses TRBV30 with TRBJ2-6; D not resolved. DNA for the CDR3: TGTGCCTGGAGTGAGAGGACCGTACTTACATCTGGGGCCAACGTCCTGACTTTC. It encodes CAWSERTVLTSGANVLTF.